The 12 T cell receptor beta chains reported below all come from one sample, sequenced in a study of identical twins. TCRdb re-analysed the 5' RACE reads in MiXCR, keeping a single row per CDR3 protein. The data hold 550,000 to 800,000 distinct CDR3 sequences, with 7.1% observed a single time. Another study also made use of these data, one on yellow fever vaccine responses in identical twins.

Sequenced input: PBMCs. These receptors came from a woman younger than 35 in good health.

This clonotype has a handful of counts. This sequence joins TRBV5-1 and TRBJ2-3; TRBD1 matches at 8 bases. Germline V gives CDR1 SGHRS, CDR2 YFSETQ. This CDR3 is built from 15 residues. V trimming: 4 bases; J trimming: 8 bases; junction bases outside the gene matches: 12. The CDR3 sequence: CASSVRDRLIGTQYF. DNA of the CDR3: TGCGCCAGCAGCGTCCGGGACAGGCTGATAGGTACGCAGTATTTT.

This clonotype was seen at least ten times. J is TRBJ2-1 and V is TRBV12-3 or TRBV12-4; D might be TRBD2 (5 bases). V was clipped by 10 bases and J by 8 bases, with 15 bases between them. The CDR3 is 12 amino acids. CDR3 nucleotide sequence: TGTGCCACCTCGGCTAGCTCCTATGAGCAGTTCTTC. Translation: CATSASSYEQFF.

The V call is TRBV10-2, the J call TRBJ2-7; the D gene is possibly TRBD2 (6 bases). Deletions cut 2 bases from V and 4 bases from J, with 15 bases between. Looked up from germline, CDR1 is WSHSY and CDR2 is SAAADI. This CDR3 is built from 15 residues. The CDR3 nucleotides are TGCGCCAGCAGTGAGGGGATTAGCGGAAATTACGAGCAGTACTTC. It encodes CASSEGISGNYEQYF.

This clonotype was observed a few times. The V call is TRBV5-1, the J call TRBJ2-7; 10 bases are shared with TRBD1. This CDR3 region has 15 residues. CDR1 and CDR2 from the germline V gene are SGHRS and YFSETQ. J gave up 7 bases and V 9 bases, and 16 bases lay outside the gene matches. The CDR3 sequence: CATPLRRTGGREQYF. The CDR3 region has the DNA TGCGCCACCCCCCTCCGAAGGACAGGGGGTAGGGAGCAGTACTTC.

Regarding this clonotype: Its ends do not fully match the called genes, so a read error is possible. The J gene is TRBJ2-3, the V gene TRBV20-1, with a possible D match to TRBD2 (6 bases). The CDR3 covers 17 residues. Germline V gene data show CDR1 as DFQATT and CDR2 as SNEGSKA (reference sequence). CDR3 bases: TGCTGTGCCCTAGCGTGGAAGCTAGCGCGTAGTAAAGATACGCAGTATTTT. It is translated as CCALAWKLARSKDTQYF.

This clonotype was picked up a small number of times. This rearrangement joins TRBV6-4 to TRBJ2-1; no clear D. The CDR3 is 15 residues long. Looked up from germline, CDR1 is MRHNA and CDR2 is SNTAGT. V was cut by 3 bases and J by 0 bases, with 9 bases left in between. The CDR3 spells CASSEDWGSYNEQFF. The CDR3 DNA follows: TGTGCCAGCAGTGAAGACTGGGGCTCCTACAATGAGCAGTTCTTC.

This clonotype was counted ten times or more. This chain joins TRBV5-1 and TRBJ1-1; 9 bases fit TRBD1. Germline V gene data show CDR1 as SGHRS and CDR2 as YFSETQ. J was trimmed by 4 bases and V by 4 bases; bases with no gene match: 17. The CDR3 contains 18 residues. CDR3 nucleotides: TGCGCCAGCAGCCCAACCGGGACAGGGAGTATTAAGGCCACTGAAGCTTTCTTT. Its protein is CASSPTGTGSIKATEAFF.

Notes on this clonotype: The CDR3 end shows no conserved phenylalanine or tryptophan, and so a read error is likely. The chain joins TRBV7-9 to TRBJ2-5; 7 bases are shared with TRBD2. The junction had 7 bases not matched to a gene; V was cut back by 5 bases and J by 1 base. The CDR3 consists of 15 residues. Looked up from germline, CDR1 is SEHNR and CDR2 is FQNEAQ (reference sequence). CDR3 DNA sequence: TGTGCCAGCAGCGAGGGACTATCCGGCCAAGAGACCCAGTACTTA. Protein sequence: CASSEGLSGQETQYL.

J is TRBJ2-5 and V is TRBV2; tentatively, D is TRBD1 (6 bases). Germline CDR1 is SNHLY and CDR2 is FYNNEI. This CDR3 spans 15 amino acids. Trimming removed 4 bases from V and 7 bases from J, with 19 bases in between. The CDR3: CASSAGQRLGGTQYF. CDR3 nucleotides: TGTGCCAGCAGTGCTGGACAGCGCCTAGGGGGGACCCAGTACTTC.

Many counts were recorded for this clonotype. The rearrangement joins TRBV5-1 to TRBJ2-1, with a tentative D call TRBD1 (5 bases). The CDR3 has 13 residues. The V gene's germline CDR1 is SGHRS and CDR2 YFSETQ. Between the trimmed V and J ends, which lost 1 base and 8 bases, there was a span of 10 bases. The CDR3 DNA is TGCGCCAGCAGCTTGATAGGGGTGGATGAGCAGTTCTTC. Amino acid sequence: CASSLIGVDEQFF.

The rearrangement uses TRBV6-5 and TRBJ2-2; D is unclear. Germline V gives CDR1 MNHEY, CDR2 SVGAGI. The CDR3 is 17 residues long. Trimming removed 0 bases at V and 2 bases at J, with 13 bases between. CDR3: CASSYSFMAANTGELFF. CDR3 sequence (DNA): TGTGCCAGCAGTTACTCGTTTATGGCGGCTAACACCGGGGAGCTGTTTTTT.

This clonotype was counted many times. The chain links TRBV7-8 to TRBJ2-3; D gene uncertain. The CDR3 is 17 residues long. Germline-derived CDR1 and CDR2 are SGHVS and FQNEAQ. Deletions cut 5 bases from V and 2 bases from J, with 20 bases between. The CDR3 reads CASSLVTGQRDTDTQYF. The CDR3 DNA sequence: TGTGCCAGCAGCCTAGTAACCGGGCAGAGAGACACAGATACGCAGTATTTT.